The rows below give T cell receptor beta chains drawn from one sample of a study of breast tumors, draining lymph nodes, adjacent tissues. One entry per CDR3 protein, called by TCRdb with MiXCR from the multiplex PCR reads. The sample yields 150,000 to 200,000 distinct CDR3 sequences, about 30% seen once. The sample consisted of axillary lymph node tissue. The source of these receptors is a female donor with breast cancer. Some clones in this sample may be carry-over from other donors' samples. CDR3s include the opening cysteine and the closing phenylalanine or tryptophan. A D gene is named only where the DNA matches it firmly. Size tells how often a clone was seen (once, few, many) or the class of an expanded clone, and some rows leave it out.

v_gene	abundance	j_gene	d_gene	CDR3nt	CDR3aa
TRBV5-6	NA	TRBJ2-2	TRBD2	TGTGCCAGCAGCTCGATCGGTGGCGGGAGGACCAGGGAGCTGCTTTTT	CASSSIGGGRTRELLF
TRBV5-6	many	TRBJ2-1	TRBD2	TGTGCCAGCAGCTCCCTTAGCGGGGAAATGTACAATGAGCAGTTCTTC	CASSSLSGEMYNEQFF
TRBV7-8	many	TRBJ1-5	TRBD1	TGTGCCAGCAGCGTAGTCCCAGGGGGCCAGCCCCAGCATTTT	CASSVVPGGQPQHF
TRBV5-1	many	TRBJ1-4	NA	TGCGCCAGCAGCTCCGCTGCAGGGGCGCCTAATGAAAAACTGTTTTTT	CASSSAAGAPNEKLFF
TRBV10-3	many	TRBJ2-7	NA	TGTGCCATCAGGGCAGGGAATATCCCCGAGCAGTACTTC	CAIRAGNIPEQYF
TRBV6-2/TRBV6-3	NA	TRBJ2-1	NA	TGTGCCAGCAGTCGTAGCGGAGGGGCCTCTTACAATGAGCAGTTCTTC	CASSRSGGASYNEQFF
TRBV7-9	medium-sized	TRBJ1-5	NA	TGTGCCAGCAGCTTAGGTAGCCTAGGTGATCAGCCCCAGCATTTT	CASSLGSLGDQPQHF
TRBV20-1	many	TRBJ1-6	NA	TGCAGTGCTAGCGAGCAGGATAATTCACCCCTCCACTTT	CSASEQDNSPLHF
TRBV2	NA	TRBJ1-6	NA	TGTGCCAGCAGTGTTTGGGACATCGGGAATTCACCCCTCCACTTT	CASSVWDIGNSPLHF
TRBV24-1	many	TRBJ2-7	TRBD2	TGTGCCACCAGTGGTGCGACTAGCGGGGACCACGAGCAGTACTTC	CATSGATSGDHEQYF
TRBV9	many	TRBJ1-2	NA	TGTGCCAGCAGCTTCTCCGGGACACCCACAGGCTATGGCTACACCTTC	CASSFSGTPTGYGYTF
TRBV12-3/TRBV12-4	NA	TRBJ1-1	NA	TGTGCCAGCAGAACATACAGGGTCGGCACTGAAGCTTTCTTT	CASRTYRVGTEAFF
TRBV6-6	NA	TRBJ1-3	TRBD1	TGTGCCAGCAGTTCCCGGACAGGGGGGAACACCATATATTTT	CASSSRTGGNTIYF
TRBV6-2/TRBV6-3	few	TRBJ2-3	TRBD2	TGTGCCAGCAGTCGGCGGGGGGGGCTTGATACGCAGTATTTT	CASSRRGGLDTQYF
TRBV29-1	many	TRBJ2-1	TRBD1	TGCAGCGTCTTGACCTACAGGGGTAGTGAGCAGTTCTTC	CSVLTYRGSEQFF
TRBV24-1	once	TRBJ2-5	NA	TGTGCCACCAGTGATTCGACAGGACAAGAGACCCAGTACTTC	CATSDSTGQETQYF
TRBV11-3	many	TRBJ2-3	NA	TGTGCCAGCAGCTTAGCGGGCGGGCCCACAGATACGCAGTATTTT	CASSLAGGPTDTQYF